Listed here are 6 T cell receptor beta chains from one sample, sequenced in a study of sequential checkpoint blockade in melanoma. Assay used: immunoSEQ multiplex PCR; TCRdb lists only in-frame clones, some missing. The table has about 7,000 clones, approximately 20% seen once. Noted treatment: randomized to nivolumab then ipilimumab (arm A) or the reverse (arm B). Sequences were derived from tumor tissue (inferred from file names), sampled from a patient given nivolumab and ipilimumab in sequence. The receptors were gathered from a human donor with melanoma.

The J gene is TRBJ1-2, the V gene TRBV6-8, with 7 bases that match TRBD1. CDR3 length: 13 amino acids. In germline, CDR1 is MNHGY, CDR2 SAAAGT. After removal of 6 bases from V and 8 bases from J, the junction contained 9 bases not matched to a gene. The CDR3 region has the DNA TGTGCCAGCAGCGGAACAGGGGCGGGAGGCTACACCTTC. It encodes CASSGTGAGGYTF.

The rearrangement uses TRBV28 and TRBJ1-6, with 9 bases aligning to TRBD1. The CDR3 loop spans 14 amino acids. J lost 10 bases, V lost 4 bases, and 5 bases had no gene match. Germline CDR1 reads MDHEN; CDR2 reads SYDVKM. CDR3 residues: CASSSGDRESPLHF. In nucleotides, the CDR3 is TGTGCCAGCAGTTCCGGGGACAGGGAATCACCCCTCCACTTT.

J is TRBJ1-1 and V is TRBV18; unclear D gene. The germline V gene has CDR1 KGHSH and CDR2 LQKENI. With 5 bases removed from V and 4 bases from J, the gap between germline ends came to 20 bases. This CDR3 is built from 16 residues. The chain's CDR3 is CASSAIQATTGTEAFF. Here the CDR3 DNA reads TGTGCCAGCTCAGCGATCCAGGCTACCACCGGCACTGAAGCTTTCTTT.

The chain links TRBV9 to TRBJ1-3, with no clear D. Between the trimmed V and J ends, which lost 5 bases and 3 bases, there was a span of 18 bases. The length of the CDR3 is 16 residues. Per the germline V gene, CDR1 is SGDLS and CDR2 is YYNGEE. The CDR3 loop reads CASSPRGSGYGNTIYF. CDR3 in DNA: TGTGCCAGCAGTCCTCGGGGATCGGGTTATGGAAACACCATATATTTT.

This clone was detected only a few times. The CDR3 DNA sequence: TGTGCCAGCAGTTACTCGAACGAGCGGGGGGGGGCAGATACGCAGTATTTT. It codes for CASSYSNERGGADTQYF. This sequence joins TRBV6-8 and TRBJ2-3, with 10 bases fitting TRBD2. CDR3 length equals 17 residues. The V gene end was trimmed by 0 bases and the J gene end by 4 bases; junction bases not matched to a gene: 7. Germline V gives CDR1 MNHGY, CDR2 SAAAGT.

The chain carries TRBV6-8 and TRBJ1-2, with D hard to call. This CDR3 is built from 14 residues. The V end lost 6 bases, the J end lost 2 bases, and 13 bases lay between the germline ends. From germline, CDR1 is MNHGY and CDR2 SAAAGT. CDR3 region: CASSDGPPNYGYTF. In DNA form, the CDR3 reads TGTGCCAGCAGCGACGGGCCCCCAAACTATGGCTACACCTTC.